This T cell receptor beta chain came from a study of control samples from healthy donors and cancer patients. Here immunoSEQ multiplex PCR was the method, and the copy in TCRdb shows in-frame clones only, minus some. The repertoire has roughly 150,000 clones, about 90% of them found once; the top ten carry approximately 0.7%. Unmatched junction bases numbered 9, after V lost 7 bases and J lost 3 bases. CDR3 size: 15 residues. Germline V gene data show CDR1 as LGHNT and CDR2 as FRNRAP. The V call is TRBV12-5, the J call TRBJ1-5; 7 positions agree with TRBD1. This sequence originates from a woman aged 25 to 39 in good health. Sequenced material: blood. DNA of the CDR3: TGTGCTAGTGACCGGGACAGAGCTTTCAATCAGCCCCAGCATTTT. This encodes CASDRDRAFNQPQHF.